This T cell receptor beta chain was found in a study of beta chain bispecific antibodies for T cell cancers (dated by TCRdb to the early 2020s). Study-wide context: After T cells from healthy donors were cocultured with bispecific antibodies and T cell leukemia lines, the researchers used TRBV sequencing of the cells that survived to measure how much each TRBV family was depleted. Surface TRBV12 (TRBV12-3) was expressed by Jurkat cells, and surface TRBV5-5 was expressed by HPB-ALL cells.

This clonotype was counted many times. The clone's antigen remains unknown. The record has no base qualities; no much larger clone is one base away. General study outcomes and caveats: Relative to anti-CD19, the TRBV12-3 share of total TRBV signal was reduced by 98% to 99% after anti-TRBV12 exposure, whereas a nonsignificant 36.5% decrease was observed for TRBV12-4. Every sequenced sample was a mix of normal T cells and leukemia cell line cells, and most of the targeted TRBV signal originated from the leukemia cells instead of the normal T cells. Cross-reactivity of the anti-TRBV5-5 antibody with TRBV5-6 was attributed to high sequence similarity between the two genes. Except for the targeted genes and closely related genes, all other TRBV family members appeared to be unaffected by the TRBV-directed bispecific antibodies.

Reading the germline V gene gives CDR1 SGHAT and CDR2 FQNNGV. The CDR3 spans 16 residues, from the cysteine through the phenylalanine. This entry keeps only the CDR3 DNA: 48 bases, framed from base 1. V and J lose 5 bases and 0 bases, and a span of 17 bases separates them. Unique molecular identifier barcodes were built into the libraries and used for clonotype quantification. Qiagen AllPrep DNA/RNA Micro kits were used to isolate total RNA, and an Agilent TapeStation was used to check RNA quality. TCR beta libraries were built by 5' RACE: cDNA synthesis followed by two PCR steps using TCR beta constant-region gene-specific primers. TCR beta libraries were sequenced on an Illumina MiSeq platform. The original methods were these. MIGEC, MiXCR and VDJtools were used for read processing. To get a clonotype's frequency, the unique molecular identifiers belonging to that clonotype were divided by all unique molecular identifiers in the sample. Nonfunctional TRBV genes classified in IMGT as pseudogenes or open reading frames, such as TRBV1, TRBV12-1 and TRBV21, were excluded. TCRdb took the public reads, trimmed them with fastp at Q25, ran MiXCR for clone calling and kept in-frame beta chains. CDR3 protein duplicates are merged, each entry listing the most common genes and DNA. The V and J calls were not made by the authors but by TCRdb's processing. For this sample the table gives some 20,000 distinct CDR3 sequences, of which 2% to 2.5% were detected only once. The top ten constitute approximately 5.4% of the sample.

The sample's treatment or condition label is to be understood as: alpha-V12: anti-TRBV12 scFv linked to anti-CD3 scFv. T cells were expanded from blood mononuclear cells for roughly 3 days using either anti-CD3 antibody OKT3 or CD3/CD28 Dynabeads. The anti-TRBV12 bispecific sample came from a coculture of Jurkat leukemia cells with normal T cells, compared against an anti-CD19 bispecific control coculture. The expanded T cells were grown in RPMI 1640 containing 10% fetal bovine serum, recombinant human IL-2 (roughly 94 IU/ml) and IL-7 (around 5 ng/ml). Each coculture mixed around 50,000 target cells and around 50,000 normal T cells with bispecific antibody in around 99 ul and was incubated at 37 degrees C for 15 to 20 hours. Each bispecific antibody was composed of two single-chain variable fragments, which were expressed in a single-chain diabody format with a His tag. Healthy human donors supplied the effector T cells, with peripheral blood mononuclear cells isolated from leukapheresis samples using Ficoll density gradient centrifugation.

The clonotype was recovered from a human donor in good health. Some clones in this sample may be carry-over from other donors' samples. Rearrangement joined TRBV11-2 to TRBJ2-7; the D segment could be TRBD2, given 6 matching bases. The sequencing here drew on healthy donor T cells cultured with leukemia cells, taken from a culture containing a bispecific antibody targeting TCR Vbeta12. At the DNA level, the sequence is TGTGCCAGCAGCGCCTCGGCGGAGGGGAGCTCCTACGAGCAGTACTTC. Its translation reads: CASSASAEGSSYEQYF.